One TCR beta chain is described in this entry. Its target is unknown. The source of the sample is a study of siplizumab effects on memory and regulatory T cells. Overall study findings and caveats: Versus over 25% in controls, the mappable alloreactive CD4+ clones averaged roughly 70% Treg-derived with siplizumab. Naive T cells appeared more varied than memory cells and looked like key alloresponse contributors.

TCRdb's table, derived via immunoSEQ multiplex PCR, lists solely in-frame clones and lacks some. The sample shows approximately 94,000 clones, around 93% of them seen only once. This sequence was found in a human donor in good health. The sequenced sample consisted of non-Treg CD4+ T cells sorted from blood.

The CDR3 reads CASSGGGDTRNEQFF. The CDR3 bases are TGTGCCAGCAGCGGCGGCGGGGACACGCGAAATGAGCAGTTCTTC. This chain uses TRBV9 with TRBJ2-1, with D perhaps assigned TRBD1 or TRBD2 (6 bases each). V lost 3 bases to trimming and J lost 7 bases, with 17 bases between them. The germline gives CDR1 SGDLS, CDR2 YYNGEE. The CDR3 has 15 residues. The full variable domain, rest sourced from reference TRBV9 and TRBJ2-1, is DSGVTQTPKHLITATGQRVTLRCSPRSGDLSVYWYQQSLDQGLQFLIQYYNGEERAKGNILERFSAQQFPDLHSELNLSSLELGDSALYFCASSGGGDTRNEQFFGPGTRLTVL.